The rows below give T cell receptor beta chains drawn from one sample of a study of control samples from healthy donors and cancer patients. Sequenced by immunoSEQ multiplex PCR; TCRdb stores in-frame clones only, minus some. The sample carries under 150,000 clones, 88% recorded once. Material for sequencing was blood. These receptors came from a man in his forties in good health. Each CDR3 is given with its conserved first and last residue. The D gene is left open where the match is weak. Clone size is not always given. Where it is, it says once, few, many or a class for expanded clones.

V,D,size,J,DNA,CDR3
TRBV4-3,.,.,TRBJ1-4,TGCGCCAGCAGCCGTCTTATTTGGGAAAAACTGTTTTTT,CASSRLIWEKLFF
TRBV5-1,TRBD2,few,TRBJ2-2,TGCGCCAGCAGCTCACTAGCGGGGGGGCTGAACACCGGGGAGCTGTTTTTT,CASSSLAGGLNTGELFF
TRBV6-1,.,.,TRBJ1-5,TGTGCCAGCAGTGAAGCGTTACAGCCCCAGCATTTT,CASSEALQPQHF
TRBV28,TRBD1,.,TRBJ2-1,TGTGCCAGCAGTCGGGCCGGGACAGGCTACAATGAGCAGTTCTTC,CASSRAGTGYNEQFF
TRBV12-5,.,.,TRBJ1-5,TGTGCTAGTGGTTTAGTAGTGGGGGCGGCACGGCAGCCCCAGCATTTT,CASGLVVGAARQPQHF
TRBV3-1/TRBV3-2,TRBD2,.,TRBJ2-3,TGTGCCAGCAGCCAAGATAGGCGGGGAGCGGGGGTCGGGGATACGCAGTATTTT,CASSQDRRGAGVGDTQYF
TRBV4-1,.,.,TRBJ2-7,TGCGCCAGCAGCCAAGCAGGATTCAGGGACGAGCAGTACTTC,CASSQAGFRDEQYF
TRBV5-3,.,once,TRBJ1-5,TGTGCCAGAAGCTTGGACAGGGTGGATCAGCCCCAGCATTTT,CARSLDRVDQPQHF
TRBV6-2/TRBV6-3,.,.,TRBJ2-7,TGTGCCAGCAGTTACTCGAATTTGGGCGAGCAGTACTTC,CASSYSNLGEQYF
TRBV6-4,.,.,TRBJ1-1,TGTGCCAGCAGGGGAAGGGGAGGCACTGAAGCTTTCTTT,CASRGRGGTEAFF
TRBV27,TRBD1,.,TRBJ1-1,TGTGCCAGCAGTCTTGGACAGGGATGGACTGAAGCTTTCTTT,CASSLGQGWTEAFF
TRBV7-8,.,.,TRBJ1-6,TGTGCCAGCAGCTCAAGGGGGGGGTATAATTCACCCCTCCACTTT,CASSSRGGYNSPLHF
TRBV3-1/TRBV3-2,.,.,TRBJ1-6,TGTGCCAGCAGCCTCAGGGTTTCACCCCTCCACTTT,CASSLRVSPLHF
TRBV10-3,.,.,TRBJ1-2,TGTGCCATCAGTGAATCCACCGGGACGTCCTATGGCTACACCTTC,CAISESTGTSYGYTF
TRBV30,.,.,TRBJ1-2,TGTGCCTGGAGTGCCTCCGGCCTTAACTATGGCTACACCTTC,CAWSASGLNYGYTF
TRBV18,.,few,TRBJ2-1,TGTGCCAGCTCACCCCAATTAGGGGGCAATGAGCAGTTCTTC,CASSPQLGGNEQFF
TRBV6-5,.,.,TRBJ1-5,TGTGCCAGCAGGCTTAGTAGCAATCAGCCCCAGCATTTT,CASRLSSNQPQHF
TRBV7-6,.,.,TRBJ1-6,TGTGCCAGCAGCCCCACCGCGACCAGGGGCTCACCCCTCCACTTT,CASSPTATRGSPLHF
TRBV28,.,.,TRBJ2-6,TGTGCCAGCGGGACGACTTCTGGGGCCAACGTCCTGACTTTC,CASGTTSGANVLTF
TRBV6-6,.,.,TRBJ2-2,TGTGCCAGCAGTTATACTAGGCGGAACACCGGGGAGCTGTTTTTT,CASSYTRRNTGELFF
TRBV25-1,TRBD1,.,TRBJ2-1,TGTGCCAGCAGTGGAGGACAGGGGAGGTTTGCTGAGCAGTTCTTC,CASSGGQGRFAEQFF
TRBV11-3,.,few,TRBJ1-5,TGTGCCAGCAGCCTGACCGATCAGCCCCAGCATTTT,CASSLTDQPQHF
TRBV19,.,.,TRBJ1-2,TGTGCCAGTAGTATCGGACAGATCCAAAACTATGGCTACACCTTC,CASSIGQIQNYGYTF
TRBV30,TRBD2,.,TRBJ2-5,TGTGCCTGGAGTGTAAAGCGGGGGGTTGGGACCCAGTACTTC,CAWSVKRGVGTQYF
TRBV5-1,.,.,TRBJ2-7,TGCGCCAGCAGCTTACAGGGACCGGGCGAGCAGTACTTC,CASSLQGPGEQYF
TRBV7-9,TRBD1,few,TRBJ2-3,TGTGCCAGCAGCCCGCTTGAGGGACAGGGGGCGCGTGATACGCAGTATTTT,CASSPLEGQGARDTQYF
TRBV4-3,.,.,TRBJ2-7,TGCGCCAGCAGCCAAGGCCGGGACACATCCTACGAGCAGTACTTC,CASSQGRDTSYEQYF
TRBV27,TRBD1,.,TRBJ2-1,TGTGCCAGCAGCCCCAGACAGGGCCCCTACAATGAGCAGTTCTTC,CASSPRQGPYNEQFF
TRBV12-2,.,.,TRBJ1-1,TGTGCAAGTCGCTTAGCACGGGGCCTGAACACTGAAGCTTTCTTT,CASRLARGLNTEAFF
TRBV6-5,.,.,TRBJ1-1,TGTGCCAGCTTTAGGGGGAACACTGAAGCTTTCTTT,CASFRGNTEAFF
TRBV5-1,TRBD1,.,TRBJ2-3,TGCGCCAGCACCATAGACAGGGGGCAAGGCACAGATACGCAGTATTTT,CASTIDRGQGTDTQYF